This paragraph covers one T cell receptor beta chain sequence. What it binds is not known. TRB was amplified by touch-down multiplex PCR, primer pools A and B combined. TCRdb reworked the multiplex PCR reads into one entry per CDR3 protein, no DNA. The table lists several thousand distinct CDR3 sequences. Tens of thousands of genome equivalents of blood DNA were amplified for TRB. These data originate in a study of T cell clusters in autoimmune cytopenias. General study findings and limits: TRB repertoire shifts in secondary cytopenia and chronic lymphocytic leukemia mostly reflected lymphoma, not autoimmunity. No experiment has yet validated the function of the T cell clusters defined in silico.

Germline CDR1 SGHRS, CDR2 YFSETQ. The CDR3 extends over 14 amino acids. Sequenced sample: peripheral blood. The chain links TRBV5-1 to TRBJ2-7; the TRBD1 assignment by TCRdb is unverifiable without DNA. The receptor was isolated from a human donor with an autoimmune cytopenia or autoimmune hepatitis (not recorded which). The CDR3 reads CASSARQGSGEQYF.